The clone carrying this T cell receptor (beta chain) is called medium-sized based on its frequency. The antigen is unknown. The data stem from a study of T cells in severe cutaneous drug reactions. Study summary: Only probable or definite SJS/TEN or DRESS cases by RegiSCAR were enrolled. Study findings and constraints: Carbamazepine-induced Stevens-Johnson syndrome or toxic epidermal necrolysis patients showed strongly raised TRBV12-4, about 29% in blister cells and around 5% in PBMC.

Carbamazepine had induced Stevens-Johnson syndrome or toxic epidermal necrolysis in the sequenced donors. Bulk and single-cell libraries used iRepertoire multiplex PCR with TCR subtype-specific primers. Each CDR3 protein gets one entry in TCRdb, which reprocessed the multiplex PCR reads and gives no DNA. The sample totals around 1,200 distinct CDR3 sequences. The CDR3 sequence is 14 residues long. Germline CDR1 reads SEHNR; CDR2 reads FQNEAQ (reference sequence). The material sequenced was cells from a skin blister. The J gene is TRBJ2-5, the V gene TRBV7-9; TCRdb reports TRBD1, a call that lacks DNA to check it against. The clonotype comes from a human donor with Stevens-Johnson syndrome, a severe cutaneous drug reaction. The CDR3 reads CASTLTGLAETQYF. The full variable domain, its missing parts supplied by reference TRBV7-9 and TRBJ2-5, is DTGVSQNPRHKITKRGQNVTFRCDPISEHNRLYWYRQTLGQGPEFLTYFQNEAQLEKSRLLSDRFSAERPKGSFSTLEIQRTEQGDSAMYLCASTLTGLAETQYFGPGTRLLVL.